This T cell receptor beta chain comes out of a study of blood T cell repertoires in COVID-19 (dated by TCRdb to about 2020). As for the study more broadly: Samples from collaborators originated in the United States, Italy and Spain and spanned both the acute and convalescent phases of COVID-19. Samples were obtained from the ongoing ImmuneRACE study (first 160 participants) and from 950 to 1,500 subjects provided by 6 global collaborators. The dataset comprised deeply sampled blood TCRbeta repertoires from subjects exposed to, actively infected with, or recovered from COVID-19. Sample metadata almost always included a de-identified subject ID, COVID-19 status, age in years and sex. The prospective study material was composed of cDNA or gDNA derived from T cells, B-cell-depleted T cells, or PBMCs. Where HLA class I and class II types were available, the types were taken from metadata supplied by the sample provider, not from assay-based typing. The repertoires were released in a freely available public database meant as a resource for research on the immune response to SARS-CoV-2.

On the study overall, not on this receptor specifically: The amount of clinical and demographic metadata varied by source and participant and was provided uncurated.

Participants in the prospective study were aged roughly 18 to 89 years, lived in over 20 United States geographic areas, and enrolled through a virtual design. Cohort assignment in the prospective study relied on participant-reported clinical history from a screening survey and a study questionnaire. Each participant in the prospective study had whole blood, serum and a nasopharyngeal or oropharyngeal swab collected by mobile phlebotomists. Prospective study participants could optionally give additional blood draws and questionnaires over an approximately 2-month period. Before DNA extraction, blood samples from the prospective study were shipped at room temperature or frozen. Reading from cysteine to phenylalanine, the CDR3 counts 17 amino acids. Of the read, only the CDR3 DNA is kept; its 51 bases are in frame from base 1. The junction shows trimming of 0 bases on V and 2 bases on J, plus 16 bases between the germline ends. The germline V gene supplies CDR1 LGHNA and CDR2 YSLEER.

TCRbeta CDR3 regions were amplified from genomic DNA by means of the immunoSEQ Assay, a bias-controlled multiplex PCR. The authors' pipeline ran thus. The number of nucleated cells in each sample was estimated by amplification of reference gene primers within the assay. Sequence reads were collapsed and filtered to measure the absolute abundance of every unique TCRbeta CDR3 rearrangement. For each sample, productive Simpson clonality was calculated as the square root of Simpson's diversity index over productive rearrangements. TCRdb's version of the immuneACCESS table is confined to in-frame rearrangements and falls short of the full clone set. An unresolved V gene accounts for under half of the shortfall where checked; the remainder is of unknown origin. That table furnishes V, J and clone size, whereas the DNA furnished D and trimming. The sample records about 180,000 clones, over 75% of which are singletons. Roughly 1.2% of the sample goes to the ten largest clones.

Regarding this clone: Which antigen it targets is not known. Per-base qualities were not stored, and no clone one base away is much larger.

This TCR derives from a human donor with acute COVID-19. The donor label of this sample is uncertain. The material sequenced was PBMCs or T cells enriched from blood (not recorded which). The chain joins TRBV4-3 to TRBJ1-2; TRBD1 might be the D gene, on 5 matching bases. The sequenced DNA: TGCGCCAGCAGCCAAGATCATATCGGGGGAGGAAACTATGGCTACACCTTC. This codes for CASSQDHIGGGNYGYTF.